This T cell receptor beta chain was obtained from a study of OX40 agonist ivuxolimab in advanced cancers. The CDR3 covers 15 residues. V lost 5 bases and J 8 bases, leaving 17 bases between the germline ends. The germline CDR1 and CDR2 sequences are SGHNT and YYREEE (reference sequence). The table came from immunoSEQ multiplex PCR; TCRdb's copy has only in-frame clones and leaves some out. The sample includes about 87,000 clones, roughly 85% of them seen just once. The material sequenced was CD4+ or CD8+ T cells sorted from blood, taken in a trial of the OX40 agonist ivuxolimab. V and J are TRBV5-4 and TRBJ1-6; D is possibly TRBD1 (5 bases). The clonotype was recovered from an adult with an advanced solid tumor such as melanoma, head and neck, liver or kidney cancer. Written as DNA, the CDR3 is TGTGCCAGCAGATCTGGCGGGGGGATGGATTCACCCCTCCACTTT. It specifies CASRSGGGMDSPLHF. Based on the CDR3 plus reference TRBV5-4 and TRBJ1-6, the full variable domain is ETGVTQSPTHLIKTRGQQVTLRCSSQSGHNTVSWYQQALGQGPQFIFQYYREEENGRGNFPPRFSGLQFPNYSSELNVNALELDDSALYLCASRSGGGMDSPLHFGNGTRLTVT.